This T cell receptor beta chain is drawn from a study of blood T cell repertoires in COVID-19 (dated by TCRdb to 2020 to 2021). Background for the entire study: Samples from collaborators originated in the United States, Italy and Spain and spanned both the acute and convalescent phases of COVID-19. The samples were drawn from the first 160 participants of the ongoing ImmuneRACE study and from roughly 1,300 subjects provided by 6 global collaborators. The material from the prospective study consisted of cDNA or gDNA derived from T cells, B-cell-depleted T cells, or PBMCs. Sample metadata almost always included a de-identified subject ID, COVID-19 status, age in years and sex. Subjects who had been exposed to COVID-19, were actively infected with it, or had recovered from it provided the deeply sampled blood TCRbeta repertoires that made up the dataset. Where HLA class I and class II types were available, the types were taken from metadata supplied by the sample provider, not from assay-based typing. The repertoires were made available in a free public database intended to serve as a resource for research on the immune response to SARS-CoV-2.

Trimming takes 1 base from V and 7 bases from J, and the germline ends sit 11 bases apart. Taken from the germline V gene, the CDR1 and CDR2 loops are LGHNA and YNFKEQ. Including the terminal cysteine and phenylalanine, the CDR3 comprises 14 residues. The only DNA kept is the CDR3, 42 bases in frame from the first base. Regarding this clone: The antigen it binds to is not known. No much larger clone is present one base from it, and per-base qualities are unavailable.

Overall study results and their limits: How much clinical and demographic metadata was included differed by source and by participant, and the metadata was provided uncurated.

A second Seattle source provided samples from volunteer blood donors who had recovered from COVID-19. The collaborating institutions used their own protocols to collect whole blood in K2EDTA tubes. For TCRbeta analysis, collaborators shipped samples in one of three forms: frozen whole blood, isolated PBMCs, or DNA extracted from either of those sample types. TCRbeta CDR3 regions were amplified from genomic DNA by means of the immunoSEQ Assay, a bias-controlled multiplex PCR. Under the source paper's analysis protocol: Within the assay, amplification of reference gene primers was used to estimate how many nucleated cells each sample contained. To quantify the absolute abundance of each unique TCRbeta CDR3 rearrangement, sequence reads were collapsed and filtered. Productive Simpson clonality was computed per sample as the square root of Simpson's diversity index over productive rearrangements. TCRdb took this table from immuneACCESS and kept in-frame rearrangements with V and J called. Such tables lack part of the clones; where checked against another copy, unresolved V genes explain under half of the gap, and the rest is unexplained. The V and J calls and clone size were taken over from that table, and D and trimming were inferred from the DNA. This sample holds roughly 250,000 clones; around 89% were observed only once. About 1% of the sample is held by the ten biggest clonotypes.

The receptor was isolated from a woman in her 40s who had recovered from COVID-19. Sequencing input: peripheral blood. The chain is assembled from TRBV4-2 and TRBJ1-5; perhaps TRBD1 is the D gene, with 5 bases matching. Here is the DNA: TGTGCCAGCAGCCAAGTCCAGGGTTTGCAGCCCCAGCATTTT. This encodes CASSQVQGLQPQHF.